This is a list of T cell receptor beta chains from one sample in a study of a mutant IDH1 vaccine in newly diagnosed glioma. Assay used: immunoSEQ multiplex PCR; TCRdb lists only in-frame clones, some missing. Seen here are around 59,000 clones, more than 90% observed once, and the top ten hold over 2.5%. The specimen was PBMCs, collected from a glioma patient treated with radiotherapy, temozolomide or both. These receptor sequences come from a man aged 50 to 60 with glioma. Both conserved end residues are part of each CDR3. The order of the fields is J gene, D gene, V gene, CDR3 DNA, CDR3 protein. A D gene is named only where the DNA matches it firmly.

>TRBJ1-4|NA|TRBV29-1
TGCAGCGTCAGCCGGGGGGCGCGTGAAAAACTGTTTTTT
CSVSRGAREKLFF
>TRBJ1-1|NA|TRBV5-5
TGTGCCAGCAGCTGGGGGGGAGGGAACACTGAAGCTTTCTTT
CASSWGGGNTEAFF
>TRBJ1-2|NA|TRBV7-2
TGTGCCAGCAGCCCAGGACAGATCTATGGCTACACCTTC
CASSPGQIYGYTF
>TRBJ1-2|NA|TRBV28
TGTGCCAGCAGTCGTTTGAACACCTATGGCTACACCTTC
CASSRLNTYGYTF
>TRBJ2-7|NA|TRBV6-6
TGTGCCAGCAGTTACACCGGGACAAAACCCTACGAGCAGTACTTC
CASSYTGTKPYEQYF
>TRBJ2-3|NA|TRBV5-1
TGCGCCAGCAGCTCTCGACAGCCAACTAGCACAGATACGCAGTATTTT
CASSSRQPTSTDTQYF
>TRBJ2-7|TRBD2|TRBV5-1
TGCGCCAGCAGCTTGAGGGCCGGGGGGGATTACGAGCAGTACTTC
CASSLRAGGDYEQYF
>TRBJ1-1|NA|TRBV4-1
TGCGCCAGCAGCCAAGATAGGTACAGAGAAGCTTTCTTT
CASSQDRYREAFF
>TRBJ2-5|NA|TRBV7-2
TGTGCCAGCAGCATTAGCGTTGGGGAGACCCAGTACTTC
CASSISVGETQYF
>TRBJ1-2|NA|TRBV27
TGTGCCAGCAGTTTAAAGACATACGGCTATGGCTACACCTTC
CASSLKTYGYGYTF
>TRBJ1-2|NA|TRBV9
TGTGCCAGCAGCCTCGTTGGGCGTGGCTACACCTTC
CASSLVGRGYTF
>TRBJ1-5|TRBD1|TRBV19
TGTGCCAGTAGTGACCGGGACAGGGGGCTTGGGAGTCAGCCCCAGCATTTT
CASSDRDRGLGSQPQHF
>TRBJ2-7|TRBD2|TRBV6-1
TGTGCCAGCGGCGGGACTAGGGGGGACTTC
CASGGTRGDF
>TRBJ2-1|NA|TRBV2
TGTGCCAGCAGTGAAGTTGCGGTCACCAATGAGCAGTTCTTC
CASSEVAVTNEQFF
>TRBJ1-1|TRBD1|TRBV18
TGTGCCAGCTCACGGGGACAGTTGAACACTGAAGCTTTCTTT
CASSRGQLNTEAFF